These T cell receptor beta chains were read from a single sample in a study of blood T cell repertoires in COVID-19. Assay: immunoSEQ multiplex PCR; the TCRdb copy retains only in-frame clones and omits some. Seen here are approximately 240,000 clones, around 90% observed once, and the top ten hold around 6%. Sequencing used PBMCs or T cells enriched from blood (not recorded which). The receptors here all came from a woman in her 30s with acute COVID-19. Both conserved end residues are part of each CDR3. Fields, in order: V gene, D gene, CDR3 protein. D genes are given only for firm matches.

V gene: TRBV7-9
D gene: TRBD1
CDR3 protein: CASSKPGQHQETQYF

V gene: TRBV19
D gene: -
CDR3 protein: CASSGQDGNEQYF

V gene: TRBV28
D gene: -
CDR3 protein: CASSLYGREPETQYF

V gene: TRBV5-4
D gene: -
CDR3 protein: CASSLEGGNQPQHF

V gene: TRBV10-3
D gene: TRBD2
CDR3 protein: CASKTGGAGTGELFF

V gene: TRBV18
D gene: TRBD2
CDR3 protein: CASALSGGGEQFF

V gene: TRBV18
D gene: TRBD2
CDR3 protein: CASSTTGTNYEQYF

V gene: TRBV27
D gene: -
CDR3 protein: CASSLRVRDYEQYF

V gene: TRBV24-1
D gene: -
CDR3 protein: CATSDPGLSEDGYTF

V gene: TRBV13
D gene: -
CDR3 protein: CASSLAARRSADTQYF

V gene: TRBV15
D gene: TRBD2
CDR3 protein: CATSRSGGRGRSNEQFF

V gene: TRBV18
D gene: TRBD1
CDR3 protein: CASSPPTGAAFF

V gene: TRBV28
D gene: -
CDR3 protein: CASSPTRVSTDTQYF

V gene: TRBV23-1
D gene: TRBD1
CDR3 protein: CASSSTGANANYGYTF

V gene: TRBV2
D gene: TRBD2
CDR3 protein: CASSELRGATYEQYF

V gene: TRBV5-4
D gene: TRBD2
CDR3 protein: CASSLGPGGPSGDTQYF

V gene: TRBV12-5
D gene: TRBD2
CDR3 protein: CASSPGGPISADTQYF

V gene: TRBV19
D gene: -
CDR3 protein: CASSRHSGNTIYF

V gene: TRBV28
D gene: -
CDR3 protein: CASRSPGRENTIYF

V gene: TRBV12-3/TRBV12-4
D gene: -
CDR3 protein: CASSRGGAQHF

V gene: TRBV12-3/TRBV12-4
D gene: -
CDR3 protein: CASSLNRNTEAFF

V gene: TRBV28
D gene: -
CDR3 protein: CASSLFRRAYSNQPQHF

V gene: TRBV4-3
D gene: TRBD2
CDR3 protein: CASSQTPGGAGANVLTF

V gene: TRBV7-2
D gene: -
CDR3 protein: CASSLDRQASVGYTF

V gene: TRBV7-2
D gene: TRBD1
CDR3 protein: CASSLEPQGARGNTIYF

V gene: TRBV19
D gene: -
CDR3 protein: CASSISASAISYNEQFF

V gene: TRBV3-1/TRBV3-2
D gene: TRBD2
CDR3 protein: CASSRLLAGEANEQFF

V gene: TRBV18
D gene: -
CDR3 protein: CASSPQRDNSPLHF

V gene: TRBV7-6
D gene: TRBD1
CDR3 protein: CASSLAGTGYEQYF

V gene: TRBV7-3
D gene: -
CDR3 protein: CASSSTGSSYEQYF

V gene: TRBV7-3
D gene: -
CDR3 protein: CASSSLPFERKDTQYF

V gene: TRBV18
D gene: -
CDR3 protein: CASSPQGLQPQHF

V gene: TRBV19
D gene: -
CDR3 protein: CASSIGAGDTEAFF

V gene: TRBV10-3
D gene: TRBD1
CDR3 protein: CAISETGGDSPLHF

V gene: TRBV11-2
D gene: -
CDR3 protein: CASSLTEHSGNTIYF

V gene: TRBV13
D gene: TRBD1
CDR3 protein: CASSSTGVKETQYF

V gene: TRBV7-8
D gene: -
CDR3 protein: CASSPRQESVEAFF

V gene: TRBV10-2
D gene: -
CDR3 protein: CASSDFYGYTF

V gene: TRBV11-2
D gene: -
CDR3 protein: CASSQGSQGKEKLFF

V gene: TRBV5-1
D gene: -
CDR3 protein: CASSLLSGVNTEAFF

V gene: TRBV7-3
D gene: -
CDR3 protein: CASSLIGTSNTGELFF

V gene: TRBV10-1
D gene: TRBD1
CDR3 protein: CASSETGGYGIQYF

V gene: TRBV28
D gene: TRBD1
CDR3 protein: CASSLSPQGAHTNEKLFF

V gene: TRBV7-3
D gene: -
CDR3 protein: CASSQGTYYSPLHF

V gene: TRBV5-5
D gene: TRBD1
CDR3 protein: CASSSGTGPYEQYF

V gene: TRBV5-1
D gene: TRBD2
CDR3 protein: CASSLEGRGSTDTQYF

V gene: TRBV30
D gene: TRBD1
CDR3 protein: CAWNRGQKETQYF

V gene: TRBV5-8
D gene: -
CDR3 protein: CASSFFSGDTGELFF

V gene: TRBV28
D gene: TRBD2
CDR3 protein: CASSGTPLAGGFLGEQFF

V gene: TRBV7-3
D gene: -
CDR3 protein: CASSRGGNTYNEQFF

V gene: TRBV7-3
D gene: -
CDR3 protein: CASSLNQGGTGELFF

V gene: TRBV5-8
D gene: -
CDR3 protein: CASSLVGGAEYDGTDTQYF

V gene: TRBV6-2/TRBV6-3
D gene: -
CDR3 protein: CASSQTVNTEAFF

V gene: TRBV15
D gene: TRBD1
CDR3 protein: CATSREDRHSYNSPLHF

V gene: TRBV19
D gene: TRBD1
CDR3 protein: CASTTGGGSPLHF

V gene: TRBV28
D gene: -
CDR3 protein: CASSLTGPAYEQYF

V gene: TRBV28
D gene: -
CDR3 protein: CASAGATSYYGYTF